This passage covers 19 T cell receptor beta chains from one sample sequenced in a study of OX40 agonist ivuxolimab in advanced cancers. Some clones are missing from TCRdb's copy, which holds only in-frame ones; the method was immunoSEQ multiplex PCR. Of more than 70,000 clones in the sample, over 70% were seen once. The sequenced sample was CD4+ or CD8+ T cells sorted from blood, obtained in a trial of the OX40 agonist ivuxolimab. These TCRs come from an adult with an advanced solid tumor such as melanoma, head and neck, liver or kidney cancer.

The rearrangement links TRBV19 to TRBJ2-5; tentative D call: TRBD2 (5 bases). CDR1 is LNHDA and CDR2 is SQIVND in the germline V gene (reference sequence). The CDR3 totals 14 residues. The germline V and J ends were trimmed by 3 bases and 4 bases, with 12 bases remaining between them. The chain's CDR3 is CASSMIGESETQYF. The CDR3 DNA is TGTGCCAGTAGTATGATCGGGGAGTCAGAGACCCAGTACTTC.

The chain links TRBV7-9 to TRBJ2-3; D is unresolved. The CDR3 extends over 13 amino acids. V dropped 10 bases and J dropped 5 bases, with 16 bases sitting between them. Germline-derived CDR1 and CDR2 are SEHNR and FQNEAQ (reference sequence). CDR3 loop: CATQPRFGDTQYF. The DNA for the CDR3 is TGTGCCACCCAGCCCAGGTTTGGAGATACGCAGTATTTT.

This clone showed up just a few times. The junction does not match germline at one end; this may be a read error. V gene TRBV30 combines with J gene TRBJ1-4; D is perhaps TRBD1 (5 bases). The CDR3 loop spans 13 amino acids. CDR1 and CDR2 from the germline V gene are GTSNPN and SVGIG (reference sequence). The CDR3 bases are TGTGCCTGGAGTCCTTATAGATCCGGGACGGTGATTTTT. Encoded protein: CAWSPYRSGTVIF.

The chain has TRBV6-6 and TRBJ1-2; 8 nucleotides line up with TRBD1. Germline V gene sequence: CDR1 MNHNY, CDR2 SVGAGI (reference sequence). Losses at the gene ends were 2 bases for V and 7 bases for J; bases not matched to a gene: 6. This CDR3 is 14 amino acids long. DNA of the CDR3: TGTGCCAGCAGTTACGGACAGGGAGGAGCTGGCTACACCTTC. Translation gives CASSYGQGGAGYTF.

The chain couples TRBV4-2 to TRBJ2-1; TRBD2 agrees at 9 bases. V dropped 0 bases and J dropped 8; count of bases not matched to a gene: 8. Looked up from germline, CDR1 is LGHNA and CDR2 is YNFKEQ. CDR3 size: 16 residues. In nucleotides, the CDR3 is TGTGCCAGCAGCCAAGATCGTGGTAGCGGGAGCGATGAGCAGTTCTTC. Encoded protein: CASSQDRGSGSDEQFF.

The CDR3 reads CASSLIDRGEQYF. The CDR3 region has the DNA TGTGCCAGCTCACTGATCGACAGGGGCGAGCAGTACTTC. The chain joins TRBV18 to TRBJ2-7, with 8 bases matching TRBD1. Per germline, CDR1 KGHSH and CDR2 LQKENI. This CDR3 comprises 13 residues. V was pared by 4 bases and J by 6 bases, with 5 bases of the junction left unmatched.

This clone was recorded at least ten times. The gene calls are TRBV27 and TRBJ1-2; D is ambiguous. The CDR3 has 13 residues. Germline V gene lookup returns CDR1 MNHEY and CDR2 SMNVEV (reference sequence). Deletions cut 6 bases from V and 2 bases from J, with 10 bases between. CDR3 in DNA: TGTGCCAGCAGAAGGGAAGGGAACTATGGCTACACCTTC. Residues: CASRREGNYGYTF.

The V call is TRBV14, the J call TRBJ2-1, with 9 bases identical to TRBD2. The germline CDR1 and CDR2 sequences are SGHDN and FVKESK. Germline trimming cut 4 bases from V and 8 bases from J; bases unmatched to any gene: 9. The CDR3 has 15 residues. CDR3 sequence reads: CASSPLAGVRDEQFF. The CDR3 coding sequence is TGTGCCAGCAGCCCTTTAGCGGGAGTCAGGGATGAGCAGTTCTTC.

The rearrangement links TRBV6-5 to TRBJ2-7; D possibly corresponds to TRBD1 (6 bases). The CDR3 consists of 15 residues. Trimming took off 2 bases at V and 0 bases at J, with 11 bases between the two ends. Germline V gene lookup returns CDR1 MNHEY and CDR2 SVGAGI. The CDR3 loop is CASSYGTLFSYEQYF. The DNA of the CDR3 is TGTGCCAGCAGTTACGGGACACTTTTCTCCTACGAGCAGTACTTC.

The chain couples TRBV6-4 to TRBJ2-6, with 8 bases that match TRBD1. Per germline, CDR1 MRHNA and CDR2 SNTAGT. The CDR3 is made up of 16 amino acids. The trim removed 3 bases at V and 1 base at J, leaving 2 bases unmatched. CDR3 coding DNA: TGTGCCAGCAGTGAGCAGGGGGCGTCTGGGGCCAACGTCCTGACTTTC. Protein sequence: CASSEQGASGANVLTF.

The rearrangement uses TRBV6-1 and TRBJ2-1; D gene ambiguous. The germline gives CDR1 MNHNS, CDR2 SASEGT. Deletions cut 3 bases from V and 12 bases from J, with 12 bases between. This CDR3 spans 12 amino acids. CDR3 protein: CASSESRSAQFF. The DNA of the CDR3 is TGTGCCAGCAGTGAGTCGAGGTCGGCGCAGTTCTTC.

The chain links TRBV6-6 to TRBJ1-2, with 8 positions matching TRBD1. The CDR3 is made up of 13 amino acids. The germline V gene encodes CDR1 MNHNY and CDR2 SVGAGI (reference sequence). The J segment lost 1 base and the V segment lost 6 bases, leaving 1 base of the junction unmatched. CDR3 sequence: CASRDRDNYGYTF. CDR3 sequence (DNA): TGTGCCAGCAGGGACAGGGATAACTATGGCTACACCTTC.

The rearrangement uses TRBV2 and TRBJ2-4; 8 nucleotides line up with TRBD2. The CDR3 length is 15 residues. V dropped 7 bases and J dropped 9; count of bases not matched to a gene: 14. Germline loops: CDR1 SNHLY, CDR2 FYNNEI. For the CDR3, the DNA is TGTGCCAGCACCCCCGGGAGGGCCGTTGATGGCATTCAGTACTTC. Its translation is CASTPGRAVDGIQYF. Looking up the rest from reference TRBV2 and TRBJ2-4 gives the full variable domain: EPEVTQTPSHQVTQMGQEVILRCVPISNHLYFYWYRQILGQKVEFLVSFYNNEISEKSEIFDDQFSVERPDGSNFTLKIRSTKLEDSAMYFCASTPGRAVDGIQYFGAGTRLSVL.

The gene calls are TRBV12-5 and TRBJ1-5; 9 nucleotides line up with TRBD1. Germline assignment: CDR1 LGHNT and CDR2 FRNRAP. V dropped 6 bases and J dropped 6; count of bases not matched to a gene: 9. The CDR3 is 15 residues long. CDR3 in DNA: TGTGCTAGTGGCTCGGGGGACAGGGAAGGTCAGCCCCAGCATTTT. This sequence encodes CASGSGDREGQPQHF. Full variable domain (missing parts from reference TRBV12-5 and TRBJ1-5): DARVTQTPRHKVTEMGQEVTMRCQPILGHNTVFWYRQTMMQGLELLAYFRNRAPLDDSGMPKDRFSAEMPDATLATLKIQPSEPRDSAVYFCASGSGDREGQPQHFGDGTRLSIL.

The CDR3 DNA reads TGTGCCAGCAGCGAGGGACAGGTTTCCTACGAGCAGTACTTC. Amino acid sequence: CASSEGQVSYEQYF. This sequence joins TRBV11-2 and TRBJ2-7, with 8 bases matching TRBD1. The trim removed 5 bases at V and 1 base at J, leaving 4 bases unmatched. CDR3 size: 14 residues. CDR1 and CDR2 (germline): SGHAT, FQNNGV.

J is TRBJ1-2 and V is TRBV25-1; D may be TRBD1 (5 bases). This CDR3 contains 12 residues. Germline CDR1 reads MGHDK; CDR2 reads SYGVNS. V dropped 8 bases and J dropped 4 bases, with 11 bases sitting between them. CDR3 nucleotide sequence: TGTGCCAGCGCCCAGGGTACCTATGGCTACACCTTC. As protein: CASAQGTYGYTF.

This clone occurred a few times. This rearrangement joins TRBV18 to TRBJ2-7, with unresolved D. Per germline, CDR1 KGHSH and CDR2 LQKENI. The CDR3 has 14 residues. The V gene lost 2 bases and the J gene lost 3 bases, with 11 bases spanning the gap. The DNA for the CDR3 is TGTGCCAGCTCACCATATCGGGCTTTCTACGAGCAGTACTTC. The encoded protein is CASSPYRAFYEQYF.

V usage is TRBV2 and J usage is TRBJ1-1; no firm D call. The CDR3 has 13 amino acids. V lost 4 bases to trimming and J lost 0 bases, with 6 bases between them. Germline lookup yields CDR1 SNHLY and CDR2 FYNNEI. CDR3: CASSGEMNTEAFF. The CDR3, as DNA: TGTGCCAGCAGTGGAGAGATGAACACTGAAGCTTTCTTT. Based on the CDR3 plus reference TRBV2 and TRBJ1-1, the full variable domain is EPEVTQTPSHQVTQMGQEVILRCVPISNHLYFYWYRQILGQKVEFLVSFYNNEISEKSEIFDDQFSVERPDGSNFTLKIRSTKLEDSAMYFCASSGEMNTEAFFGQGTRLTVV.

The J gene is TRBJ2-1, the V gene TRBV6-5; the D gene is possibly TRBD2 (7 bases). V dropped 0 bases and J dropped 8 bases, with 14 bases sitting between them. CDR1 is MNHEY and CDR2 is SVGAGI in the germline V gene. The CDR3 has 15 amino acids. CDR3 region: CASSYSTGGRYEQFF. The CDR3 DNA is TGTGCCAGCAGTTACTCGACGGGGGGCCGGTATGAGCAGTTCTTC.